Following are 16 T cell receptor beta chains from one sample sequenced in a study of blood T cell repertoires in COVID-19. The table came from immunoSEQ multiplex PCR; TCRdb's copy has only in-frame clones and leaves some out. The repertoire includes fewer than 350,000 clones, about 87% of them detected once, and approximately 4% sits in the top ten. Specimen: PBMCs or T cells enriched from blood (not recorded which). The receptors come from a woman in her thirties with acute COVID-19.

The chain employs TRBV7-2 and TRBJ2-7; the match to TRBD2 covers 7 bases. V gave up 6 bases and J gave up 3 bases; unmatched junction bases: 5. The CDR3 extends over 13 amino acids. The germline V gene encodes CDR1 SGHTA and CDR2 FQGNSA. CDR3: CASSRTSGYEQYF. The CDR3 DNA reads TGTGCCAGCAGTCGGACTAGTGGCTACGAGCAGTACTTC.

The V and J genes are TRBV5-4 and TRBJ2-1; perhaps TRBD1 as D (6 bases). Trimming removed 4 bases from V and 7 bases from J, with 12 bases in between. CDR3 length: 13 residues. Germline loops: CDR1 SGHNT, CDR2 YYREEE (reference sequence). The CDR3 DNA sequence: TGTGCCAGCAGCAGGGACACCGGTAATGAGCAGTTCTTC. Amino acid sequence: CASSRDTGNEQFF.

The chain employs TRBV15 and TRBJ1-2; 9 bases line up with TRBD1. The CDR3 sequence is 16 residues long. V was clipped by 1 base and J by 7 bases; unmatched bases: 10. Germline V gene data show CDR1 as LNHNV and CDR2 as YYDKDF (reference sequence). CDR3 loop: CATSRGGGGQGSGYTF. CDR3 nucleotides: TGTGCCACCAGCAGAGGAGGGGGGGGACAGGGAAGTGGCTACACCTTC.

This clone occurred once. CDR3 coding DNA: TGTGCCAGCAGCTTACGGGACAGTGCTGGAAACACCATATATTTT. Protein product: CASSLRDSAGNTIYF. J is TRBJ1-3 and V is TRBV6-5, with 7 bases fitting TRBD1. The V gene's germline CDR1 is MNHEY and CDR2 SVGAGI. The length of the CDR3 is 15 residues. The V gene end was trimmed by 6 bases and the J gene end by 2 bases; junction bases not matched to a gene: 7.

V gene TRBV18 combines with J gene TRBJ2-2, with 8 bases identical to TRBD1. CDR3 length equals 16 residues. In germline, CDR1 is KGHSH, CDR2 LQKENI. V shed 4 bases and J 6 bases; nucleotides not matched to a gene: 10. The DNA for the CDR3 is TGTGCCAGCTCACAAATCCCGACAGGGGTGGCCGGGGAGCTGTTTTTT. Amino acid sequence: CASSQIPTGVAGELFF.

J is TRBJ1-4 and V is TRBV27; TRBD1 matches at 7 bases. The V segment lost 5 bases and the J segment 8 bases; nucleotides outside the gene matches: 11. The V gene's germline CDR1 is MNHEY and CDR2 SMNVEV (reference sequence). This CDR3 spans 15 amino acids. The CDR3: CASSIRTGGKEKLFF. CDR3 DNA sequence: TGTGCCAGCAGTATCCGGACAGGTGGAAAAGAAAAACTGTTTTTT.

The J gene is TRBJ2-7, the V gene TRBV3-1 (or the pseudogene TRBV3-2); D might be TRBD2 (6 bases). The CDR3 has 14 amino acids. Germline CDR1 is LGHDT and CDR2 is YNNKEL (reference sequence). V was trimmed by 5 bases and J by 2 bases, leaving 13 bases between them. CDR3 sequence reads: CASSSGTGAYEQYF. The CDR3 DNA sequence: TGTGCCAGCAGCTCCGGGACTGGAGCCTACGAGCAGTACTTC.

In its sample, this clone was seen a few times. The chain has TRBV13 and TRBJ2-3; TRBD2 matches at 9 bases. Germline CDR1 and CDR2: PRHDT and FYEKMQ (reference sequence). Trimming removed 6 bases from V and 2 bases from J; junction bases left unmatched: 15. The CDR3 runs to 18 residues. The CDR3 loop is CASSSRGREGYYTDTQYF. The DNA of the CDR3 is TGTGCCAGCAGTTCCCGCGGGCGGGAGGGTTATTACACAGATACGCAGTATTTT.

The rearrangement uses TRBV12-5 and TRBJ2-2; D gene uncertain. Trimming removed 1 base from V and 1 base from J, with 4 bases in between. This CDR3 is built from 14 residues. CDR1 LGHNT and CDR2 FRNRAP come from the germline V gene. For the CDR3, the DNA is TGTGCTAGTGGTTTGGCAGGGAACACCGGGGAGCTGTTTTTT. Translating it yields CASGLAGNTGELFF. Together with reference TRBV12-5 and TRBJ2-2, the CDR3 gives the full variable domain: DARVTQTPRHKVTEMGQEVTMRCQPILGHNTVFWYRQTMMQGLELLAYFRNRAPLDDSGMPKDRFSAEMPDATLATLKIQPSEPRDSAVYFCASGLAGNTGELFFGEGSRLTVL.

CDR3: CASRPKGGVGGYTF. For the CDR3, the DNA is TGTGCCAGCAGACCCAAAGGGGGGGTAGGTGGCTACACCTTC. The chain uses TRBV4-2 and TRBJ1-2, with D maybe TRBD1 (6 bases). V lost 6 bases, J lost 7 bases, and 18 bases lay in between. CDR1 is LGHNA, CDR2 YNFKEQ, per germline. CDR3 size: 14 residues.

The rearrangement links TRBV5-6 to TRBJ1-1; 7 bases agree with TRBD1. V lost 0 bases and J lost 6; bases outside the gene matches: 5. Looked up from germline, CDR1 is SGHDT and CDR2 is YYEEEE. This CDR3 is built from 14 residues. The DNA of the CDR3 is TGTGCCAGCAGCTTGGGAGGGGGCGAAGCTGAAGCTTTCTTT. This gives the protein CASSLGGGEAEAFF.

To note about this clone: Other DNA sequences within the sample encode an identical CDR3. The chain carries TRBV10-1 and TRBJ2-5, with 11 bases that match TRBD2. Per the germline V gene, CDR1 is WNHNN and CDR2 is SYGVQD (reference sequence). Germline trimming cut 2 bases from V and 5 bases from J; bases unmatched to any gene: 1. The CDR3 is made up of 14 amino acids. Written as DNA, the CDR3 is TGCGCCAGCAGTGAGAGACTAGCGGGGGAGACCCAGTACTTC. Translated, it gives CASSERLAGETQYF.

This rearrangement joins TRBV2 to TRBJ2-3, with D possibly matching TRBD1 (5 bases). Looked up from germline, CDR1 is SNHLY and CDR2 is FYNNEI. This CDR3 comprises 15 residues. Deletions cut 3 bases from V and 9 bases from J, with 19 bases between. CDR3 sequence: CASSERSGERGTQYF. The CDR3 DNA sequence: TGTGCCAGCAGTGAGAGGTCTGGAGAAAGGGGCACGCAGTATTTT.

The V call is TRBV5-6, the J call TRBJ1-4; D call uncertain. V was clipped by 2 bases and J by 5 bases, with 10 bases between them. Germline CDR1 reads SGHDT; CDR2 reads YYEEEE. This CDR3 is built from 14 residues. Written as DNA, the CDR3 is TGTGCCAGCAGCTTCGGCAGCGGGAATGAAAAACTGTTTTTT. It yields the protein CASSFGSGNEKLFF.

V and J are TRBV19 and TRBJ1-4, with D possibly matching TRBD1 (5 bases). This CDR3 contains 13 residues. The germline V gene encodes CDR1 LNHDA and CDR2 SQIVND (reference sequence). V was cut by 5 bases and J by 6 bases, with 10 bases left in between. CDR3 nucleotide sequence: TGTGCCAGTAGTGCACCGGGGGATGAAAAACTGTTTTTT. Its translation is CASSAPGDEKLFF.

The chain combines TRBV11-1 with TRBJ2-2; D remains unclear. Trimming removed 5 bases at V and 3 bases at J, with 4 bases between. The germline gives CDR1 SGHAT, CDR2 FQDESV (reference sequence). The CDR3 contains 12 residues. CDR3 DNA sequence: TGTGCCAGCAGCCGTTACACCGGGGAGCTGTTTTTT. Translated: CASSRYTGELFF.